The 32 T cell receptor beta chains below come from one sample, sequenced in a study of vaccination and CD4 T cells after COVID-19. This sample's treatment: roughly 10-day PBMC culture with coronavirus spike peptide pools or control peptides (ViraFEST assay). Researchers used the Oncomine TCR Beta short-read assay to sequence DNA from cultured CD4+ T cells. TCRdb independently ran MiXCR on the PCR reads; one entry per CDR3 protein. The data show tens of thousands of distinct CDR3 sequences, with nearly 55% seen just once and roughly 5.6% held by the top ten. Their cognate antigens are unknown. The sequencing sample was made of CD4+ T cells from blood, cultured in vitro. The receptors originated from a human donor who had recovered from COVID-19.

The chain recombines TRBV15 with TRBJ2-1; 7 bases are a match to TRBD2. The ends lost 4 bases at V and 4 bases at J; junction bases unmatched: 10. The CDR3 spans 16 residues. The germline V gene has CDR1 LNHNV and CDR2 YYDKDF (reference sequence). The DNA for the CDR3 is TGTGCCACCAGCAAGGAGGCTAGCGGATTTTACAATGAGCAGTTCTTC. Amino acids: CATSKEASGFYNEQFF.

V is TRBV2 and J is TRBJ1-5; TRBD1 matches 8 bases. The J segment lost 4 bases and the V segment lost 3 bases, leaving 2 bases of the junction unmatched. This CDR3 contains 14 residues. Germline values: CDR1 SNHLY, CDR2 FYNNEI. The CDR3 bases are TGTGCCAGCAGTGACAGGGGGCTTAATCAGCCCCAGCATTTT. Amino acid sequence: CASSDRGLNQPQHF.

This clonotype showed up just a few times. The gene calls are TRBV20-1 and TRBJ2-7, with TRBD2 matching over 10 bases. V gave up 1 base and J gave up 8 bases; unmatched junction bases: 5. The CDR3 is 13 amino acids. The germline V gene encodes CDR1 DFQATT and CDR2 SNEGSKA (reference sequence). The CDR3, as DNA: TGCAGTGCTAGAGGTCTAGCGGGAGTAAAGCAGTACTTC. Translating it yields CSARGLAGVKQYF.

This clonotype was seen more than once but under ten times. The chain has TRBV2 and TRBJ1-5; tentative D call: TRBD1 (5 bases). V lost 4 bases and J lost 13, with 17 bases in between. Germline CDR1 reads SNHLY; CDR2 reads FYNNEI. The CDR3 sequence is 13 residues long. The CDR3 coding sequence is TGTGCCAGCAGTGGGTCCGACGGGACGTCGCAGCATTTT. The encoded protein is CASSGSDGTSQHF.

This sequence joins TRBV20-1 and TRBJ2-2; D is uncertain. The V and J ends lost 5 bases and 6 bases respectively, with 13 bases between them. This CDR3 has 13 residues. Germline-derived CDR1 and CDR2 are DFQATT and SNEGSKA (reference sequence). The CDR3 DNA is TGCAGTGCTCCAGAATTCGCTTCCGGGGAGCTGTTTTTT. It is translated as CSAPEFASGELFF.

Only a few counts were recorded for this clonotype. CDR3 DNA sequence: TGTGCCAGCAGGGAGACAGGGGGCACCGGGGAGCTGTTTTTT. Its protein is CASRETGGTGELFF. The rearrangement links TRBV6-2 or TRBV6-3 to TRBJ2-2, with TRBD1 identical over 9 bases. Germline V gene sequence: CDR1 MNHEY, CDR2 SVGEGT. Germline trimming cut 6 bases from V and 4 bases from J; bases unmatched to any gene: 3. This CDR3 contains 14 residues.

J is TRBJ1-1 and V is TRBV7-2; the D is unclear. In germline, CDR1 is SGHTA, CDR2 FQGNSA. The V gene lost 5 bases and the J gene lost 4 bases, with 11 bases spanning the gap. This CDR3 contains 13 residues. CDR3 protein: CASSRMVSTEAFF. For the CDR3, the DNA is TGTGCCAGCAGCCGAATGGTGAGCACTGAAGCTTTCTTT.

The CDR3 loop is CASTPRGGQAFF. Written as DNA, the CDR3 is TGTGCCAGCACCCCCCGGGGGGGGCAGGCTTTCTTT. The chain has TRBV25-1 and TRBJ1-1; D is possibly TRBD1 (6 bases). CDR1 and CDR2 (germline): MGHDK, SYGVNS. The length of the CDR3 is 12 residues. Trimming stripped 7 bases from V and 11 bases from J, with 17 bases between.

The V gene is TRBV27, the J gene TRBJ2-6; TRBD2 aligns across 16 bases. Germline V CDR1 and CDR2: MNHEY, SMNVEV (reference sequence). V lost 5 bases to trimming and J lost 0 bases; unmatched junction nucleotides: 10. This CDR3 has 21 amino acids. The CDR3 DNA sequence: TGTGCCAGCAGTATGGCCGGGACTAGCGGGAGGGCTCGCTCTGGGGCCAACGTCCTGACTTTC. Translated, it gives CASSMAGTSGRARSGANVLTF.

The rearrangement links TRBV11-2 to TRBJ2-1, with D possibly TRBD2 on 6 matching bases. Trimming pared 2 bases from V and 6 bases from J, leaving 23 bases between. Germline loops: CDR1 SGHAT, CDR2 FQNNGV. The CDR3 loop spans 18 amino acids. The CDR3 protein is CASSLMSLTAGNGNEQFF. In nucleotides, the CDR3 is TGTGCCAGCAGCTTAATGTCCCTGACGGCGGGAAATGGCAATGAGCAGTTCTTC.

This clonotype appeared a single time. CDR3 protein: CASSLTGTLEAFF. Written as DNA, the CDR3 is TGTGCCAGCAGCTTAACCGGGACTCTTGAAGCTTTCTTT. The chain recombines TRBV7-9 with TRBJ1-1; tentatively, D is TRBD1 (5 bases). Germline V gene sequence: CDR1 SEHNR, CDR2 FQNEAQ (reference sequence). The CDR3 length is 13 residues. V was pared by 2 bases and J by 7 bases, with 11 bases between.

The chain uses TRBV7-2 and TRBJ2-7; the match to TRBD2 covers 7 bases. The junction had 2 bases not matched to a gene; V was cut back by 4 bases and J by 2 bases. The CDR3 totals 13 residues. Germline V gene data show CDR1 as SGHTA and CDR2 as FQGNSA. The CDR3 bases are TGTGCCAGCAGCTCTAGCGGCCCCTACGAGCAGTACTTC. Its protein product is CASSSSGPYEQYF. Supplemented by reference TRBV7-2 and TRBJ2-7, the full variable domain reads GAGVSQSPSNKVTEKGKDVELRCDPISGHTALYWYRQSLGQGLEFLIYFQGNSAPDKSGLPSDRFSAERTGGSVSTLTIQRTQQEDSAVYLCASSSSGPYEQYFGPGTRLTVT.

This clonotype was seen only a few times. The V and J genes are TRBV12-3 or TRBV12-4 and TRBJ1-2; perhaps TRBD1 as D (5 bases). This CDR3 is built from 12 residues. V was cut by 8 bases and J by 5 bases, with 12 bases left in between. In nucleotides, the CDR3 is TGTGCCAGCGCAGGGTTCGGGTATGGCTACACCTTC. Encoded protein: CASAGFGYGYTF.

The chain links TRBV27 to TRBJ1-2; no firm D call. Germline CDR1 is MNHEY and CDR2 is SMNVEV (reference sequence). V was pared by 2 bases and J by 6 bases, with 13 bases between. This CDR3 has 14 residues. The CDR3 DNA reads as TGTGCCAGCAGTTTAAGGCCCTTCGCCCATGGCTACACCTTC. It codes for CASSLRPFAHGYTF.

The V call is TRBV20-1, the J call TRBJ2-2; D gene ambiguous. CDR1 and CDR2 from the germline V gene are DFQATT and SNEGSKA (reference sequence). The CDR3 has 14 residues. V dropped 5 bases and J dropped 4 bases, with 14 bases sitting between them. The CDR3 region has the DNA TGCAGTGCTGCAGACCCCCGTCCCACCGGGGAGCTGTTTTTT. Translation gives CSAADPRPTGELFF.

This clonotype was counted only a few times. The chain couples TRBV6-5 to TRBJ2-7, with D maybe TRBD2 (6 bases). Germline V gives CDR1 MNHEY, CDR2 SVGAGI. Trimming stripped 1 base from V and 4 bases from J, with 14 bases between. This CDR3 has 15 amino acids. As DNA, the CDR3 is TGTGCCAGCAGTTACTTAAGCGGGCTTACTTACGAGCAGTACTTC. Translation: CASSYLSGLTYEQYF.

The genes are TRBV6-1 and TRBJ2-1, with 14 bases lining up with TRBD2. This CDR3 is built from 16 residues. Germline V CDR1 and CDR2: MNHNS, SASEGT. With 5 bases clipped from V and 14 bases from J, the junction kept 14 bases outside the gene matches. The CDR3 nucleotides read TGTGCCAGCAGTCCACCGGGCGGACTAGCGGGAGGACGAAAGTTCTTC. Protein: CASSPPGGLAGGRKFF.

This clonotype occurred a few times. The chain combines TRBV15 with TRBJ1-5; D is uncertain. Germline loops: CDR1 LNHNV, CDR2 YYDKDF (reference sequence). This CDR3 region has 16 residues. V was pared by 8 bases and J by 2 bases, with 19 bases between. The CDR3 DNA reads TGTGCCACCGGAAAGGACTATCAAGGTGGCAATCAGCCCCAGCATTTT. Translated: CATGKDYQGGNQPQHF.

This clonotype was seen a handful of times. The V gene is TRBV10-1, the J gene TRBJ1-1, with D perhaps TRBD1 (6 bases). The CDR3 extends over 13 amino acids. Trimming took 6 bases from V and 0 from J, leaving 8 bases between them. Germline V lookup: CDR1 WNHNN, CDR2 SYGVQD (reference sequence). In DNA, the CDR3 is TGCGCCAGCAGGGGGACACTGAACACTGAAGCTTTCTTT. It is translated as CASRGTLNTEAFF.

There are a few counts of this clonotype. The V gene is TRBV20-1, the J gene TRBJ1-2; perhaps TRBD1 as D (6 bases). The CDR3 is 12 amino acids. The V and J ends lost 6 bases and 8 bases respectively, with 16 bases between them. In germline, CDR1 is DFQATT, CDR2 SNEGSKA (reference sequence). As DNA, the CDR3 is TGCAGTGCCAAGAGGGGGGGGTTCGGCTACACCTTC. This encodes CSAKRGGFGYTF.

The chain links TRBV7-2 to TRBJ2-7, with 7 bases identical to TRBD2. The germline CDR1 and CDR2 sequences are SGHTA and FQGNSA. The ends lost 4 bases at V and 6 bases at J; junction bases unmatched: 18. The CDR3 sequence is 17 residues long. For the CDR3, the DNA is TGTGCCAGCAGCTATGGGTCGTTCGGGAGGAGGGTGTCCGAGCAGTACTTC. Translated, it gives CASSYGSFGRRVSEQYF. The entire variable domain, with the rest obtained from reference TRBV7-2 and TRBJ2-7, is as follows: GAGVSQSPSNKVTEKGKDVELRCDPISGHTALYWYRQSLGQGLEFLIYFQGNSAPDKSGLPSDRFSAERTGGSVSTLTIQRTQQEDSAVYLCASSYGSFGRRVSEQYFGPGTRLTVT.

CDR3 sequence: CASSYHGDTEAFF. The DNA for the CDR3 is TGTGCCAGCAGTTATCACGGAGACACTGAAGCTTTCTTT. The chain has TRBV6-5 and TRBJ1-1; D gene unclear. Germline loops: CDR1 MNHEY, CDR2 SVGAGI. Trimming took off 3 bases at V and 3 bases at J, with 8 bases between the two ends. This CDR3 is built from 13 residues.

The sample holds a few counts of this clonotype. The chain joins TRBV20-1 to TRBJ1-1; 9 positions agree with TRBD1. Germline V gene lookup returns CDR1 DFQATT and CDR2 SNEGSKA (reference sequence). CDR3 size: 13 residues. J was trimmed by 3 bases and V by 6 bases; bases with no gene match: 5. The CDR3, as DNA: TGCAGTGCAAAACGGGACAGGGACACTGAAGCTTTCTTT. It encodes CSAKRDRDTEAFF.

A few counts support this clonotype. The gene calls are TRBV20-1 and TRBJ1-5, with a weak D call TRBD1 (6 bases). The V end was cut by 1 base, the J end by 5 bases, with 12 bases between. The germline V gene has CDR1 DFQATT and CDR2 SNEGSKA (reference sequence). The CDR3 extends over 14 amino acids. The CDR3 is CSARGNREYQPQHF. The CDR3, as DNA: TGCAGTGCTAGAGGGAACAGGGAATATCAGCCCCAGCATTTT.

This clonotype was observed a single time. This chain connects TRBV30 to TRBJ1-5, with a weak D call TRBD1 (6 bases). The CDR3 spans 15 residues. V was trimmed by 3 bases and J by 4 bases, leaving 16 bases between them. CDR1 is GTSNPN, CDR2 SVGIG, per germline (reference sequence). The CDR3 region is CAWSLLGASNQPQHF. The CDR3 DNA is TGTGCCTGGAGCCTCCTGGGGGCATCAAATCAGCCCCAGCATTTT.

The chain joins TRBV12-3 or TRBV12-4 to TRBJ1-5; D remains unclear. This CDR3 region has 14 residues. The V end lost 6 bases, the J end lost 2 bases, and 11 bases lay between the germline ends. In DNA, the CDR3 is TGTGCCAGCAGCCTCAACGGAGGCAATCAGCCCCAGCATTTT. Amino acid sequence: CASSLNGGNQPQHF.

J is TRBJ1-4 and V is TRBV9; 9 bases are shared with TRBD1. The V and J ends lost 3 bases and 4 bases, in that order; junction bases with no gene match: 4. This CDR3 is 15 amino acids long. The germline V gene has CDR1 SGDLS and CDR2 YYNGEE. As DNA, the CDR3 is TGTGCCAGCAGCGCTGACAGGGGGAGTAATGAAAAACTGTTTTTT. As protein: CASSADRGSNEKLFF. Together with reference TRBV9 and TRBJ1-4, the CDR3 gives the full variable domain: DSGVTQTPKHLITATGQRVTLRCSPRSGDLSVYWYQQSLDQGLQFLIQYYNGEERAKGNILERFSAQQFPDLHSELNLSSLELGDSALYFCASSADRGSNEKLFFGSGTQLSVL.

The CDR3 region has the DNA TGTGCCAGCAGCGTAGACGAGTTTGGCTACACCTTC. It yields the protein CASSVDEFGYTF. The chain combines TRBV9 with TRBJ1-2; no firm D call. Germline CDR1 and CDR2: SGDLS and YYNGEE. This CDR3 has 12 amino acids. With 0 bases removed from V and 7 bases from J, the gap between germline ends came to 7 bases.

This clonotype came up a few times. The CDR3 DNA is TGTGCCATCAGTGAGACCCAGCGGGACACCGGGGAGCTGTTTTTT. Its translation is CAISETQRDTGELFF. The chain has TRBV10-3 and TRBJ2-2, with D perhaps matching TRBD2 (6 bases). Germline V gene data show CDR1 as ENHRY and CDR2 as SYGVKD. The V end lost 2 bases, the J end lost 3 bases, and 10 bases lay between the germline ends. The length of the CDR3 is 15 residues.

V is TRBV20-1 and J is TRBJ1-4; 10 bases line up with TRBD1. Germline-derived CDR1 and CDR2 are DFQATT and SNEGSKA (reference sequence). The CDR3 runs to 14 residues. Trimming at V came to 8 bases and at J to 0 bases, leaving 3 bases not matched to a gene. The CDR3 nucleotides are TGCAGTCCAGGGACAGGGGCAACTAATGAAAAACTGTTTTTT. Encoded protein: CSPGTGATNEKLFF.

This clonotype was seen a few times. The V and J genes are TRBV19 and TRBJ1-1; 7 bases are shared with TRBD1. In germline, CDR1 is LNHDA, CDR2 SQIVND (reference sequence). The CDR3 sequence is 13 residues long. Trimming at V came to 6 bases and at J to 3 bases, leaving 4 bases not matched to a gene. CDR3 sequence reads: CASRSDRDTEAFF. Here the CDR3 DNA reads TGTGCCAGTAGATCAGACAGGGACACTGAAGCTTTCTTT. Supplemented by reference TRBV19 and TRBJ1-1, the full variable domain reads DGGITQSPKYLFRKEGQNVTLSCEQNLNHDAMYWYRQDPGQGLRLIYYSQIVNDFQKGDIAEGYSVSREKKESFPLTVTSAQKNPTAFYLCASRSDRDTEAFFGQGTRLTVV.

The chain links TRBV25-1 to TRBJ2-5, with 10 bases aligning to TRBD2. The length of the CDR3 is 14 residues. The V gene's germline CDR1 is MGHDK and CDR2 SYGVNS. V lost 5 bases and J lost 2; bases outside the gene matches: 2. The CDR3: CASSTSGTQETQYF. The CDR3 DNA reads TGTGCCAGCAGTACTAGCGGGACGCAAGAGACCCAGTACTTC.